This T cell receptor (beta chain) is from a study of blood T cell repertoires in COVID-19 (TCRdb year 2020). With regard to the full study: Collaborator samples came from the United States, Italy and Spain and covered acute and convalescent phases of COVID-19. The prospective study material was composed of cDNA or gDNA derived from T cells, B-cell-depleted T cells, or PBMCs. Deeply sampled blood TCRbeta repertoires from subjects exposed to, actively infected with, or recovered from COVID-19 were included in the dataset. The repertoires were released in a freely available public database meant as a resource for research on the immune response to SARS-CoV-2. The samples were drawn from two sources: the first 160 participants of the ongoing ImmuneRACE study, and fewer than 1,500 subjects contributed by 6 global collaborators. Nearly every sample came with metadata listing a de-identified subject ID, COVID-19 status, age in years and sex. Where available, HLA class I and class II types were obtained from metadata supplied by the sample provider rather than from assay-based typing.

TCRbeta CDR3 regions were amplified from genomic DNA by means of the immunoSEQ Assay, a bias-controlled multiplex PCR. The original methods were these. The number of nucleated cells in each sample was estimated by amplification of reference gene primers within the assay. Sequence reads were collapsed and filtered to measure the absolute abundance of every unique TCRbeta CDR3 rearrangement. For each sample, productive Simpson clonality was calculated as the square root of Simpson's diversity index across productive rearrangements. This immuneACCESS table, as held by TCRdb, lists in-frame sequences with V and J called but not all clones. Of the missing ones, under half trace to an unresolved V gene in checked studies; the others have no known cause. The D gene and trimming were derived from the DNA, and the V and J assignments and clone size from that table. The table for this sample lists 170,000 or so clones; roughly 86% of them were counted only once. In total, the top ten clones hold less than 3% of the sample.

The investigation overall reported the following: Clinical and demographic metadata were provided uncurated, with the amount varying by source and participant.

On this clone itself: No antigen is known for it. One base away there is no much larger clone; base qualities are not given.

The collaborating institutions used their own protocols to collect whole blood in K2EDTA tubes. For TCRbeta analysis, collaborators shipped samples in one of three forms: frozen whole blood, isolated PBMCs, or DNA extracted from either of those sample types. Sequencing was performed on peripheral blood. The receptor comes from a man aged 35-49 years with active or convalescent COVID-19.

In nucleotide form, the sequence is TGTGCCAGCACTCGGACAGGCCCAACCGGGGAGCTGTTTTTT. Translated, it reads CASTRTGPTGELFF. In this chain, TRBV28 is recombined with TRBJ2-2, and TRBD1 matches 7 of the central bases. Via the germline V gene, CDR1 is MDHEN and CDR2 SYDVKM. Germline trimming amounts to 7 bases on V and 5 bases on J, with 7 as the count of junction bases outside the gene matches. From the cysteine through the phenylalanine, the CDR3 covers 14 amino acids. The read is trimmed to its CDR3 DNA, 42 bases read in frame from base 1.